The rows below give T cell receptor beta chains drawn from one sample of a study of cytomegalovirus exposure and HLA in healthy donors. Profiling relied on immunoSEQ multiplex PCR, and the TCRdb table lists in-frame clones only, not all of them. This table lists approximately 150,000 clones. The source material was PBMCs. These receptors were taken from a woman aged 50 to 65 in good health and CMV-seronegative. Both conserved end residues are part of each CDR3. The order of the fields is V gene, D gene, J gene, CDR3 protein, CDR3 DNA. D genes are given only for firm matches.

>TRBV18|TRBD1|TRBJ1-2
CASSRSAVGQGNGYTF
TGTGCCAGCTCAAGGTCTGCGGTGGGACAGGGGAATGGCTACACCTTC
>TRBV2|TRBD2|TRBJ2-3
CASSSSGGRGTDTQYF
TGTGCCAGCAGTTCCAGTGGCGGGAGGGGAACAGATACGCAGTATTTT
>TRBV27|TRBD1|TRBJ2-7
CASSLSRGPYEQYF
TGTGCCAGCAGTTTATCCAGGGGGCCCTACGAGCAGTACTTC
>TRBV19|TRBD2|TRBJ2-1
CASSGSSGFNEQFF
TGTGCCAGTAGTGGGTCTAGCGGGTTCAATGAGCAGTTCTTC
>TRBV2|TRBD1|TRBJ2-7
CASLGQGSYEQYF
TGTGCCAGCCTTGGACAGGGCTCCTACGAGCAGTACTTC
>TRBV27|-|TRBJ1-5
CASRDLQGGNQPQHF
TGTGCCAGCAGGGACCTGCAGGGAGGTAATCAGCCCCAGCATTTT
>TRBV2|-|TRBJ1-1
CASNLDLGQEAFF
TGTGCCAGCAACCTGGATCTCGGACAGGAAGCTTTCTTT
>TRBV4-2|TRBD1|TRBJ1-6
CASRYGTGVNSPLHF
TGTGCCAGCAGATACGGGACAGGGGTTAATTCACCCCTCCACTTT
>TRBV12-5|-|TRBJ2-1
CASGSGAAIYNEQFF
TGTGCTAGTGGTTCGGGAGCGGCAATTTACAATGAGCAGTTCTTC
>TRBV7-8|TRBD1|TRBJ1-5
CASSLTGYNQPQHF
TGTGCCAGCAGCTTGACAGGGTACAATCAGCCCCAGCATTTT
>TRBV2|TRBD2|TRBJ2-7
CASRGGSGSLTVGEQYF
TGTGCCAGCAGGGGAGGTAGCGGGAGCCTAACCGTCGGCGAGCAGTACTTC
>TRBV10-3|TRBD2|TRBJ2-1
CAIRRAGERNEQFF
TGTGCCATCCGTCGGGCGGGAGAGCGGAATGAGCAGTTCTTC
>TRBV9|TRBD1|TRBJ1-2
CASSSRQGATTF
TGTGCCAGCAGCTCCCGACAGGGGGCAACCACCTTC
>TRBV18|TRBD1|TRBJ2-1
CASSPTRDRATYNEQFF
TGTGCCAGCTCACCGACCAGGGACAGGGCCACCTACAATGAGCAGTTCTTC
>TRBV27|-|TRBJ1-1
CASSLPYQGAEAFF
TGTGCCAGCAGTCTCCCCTATCAGGGCGCTGAAGCTTTCTTT
>TRBV9|-|TRBJ1-2
CASSVATNYGYTF
TGTGCCAGCAGCGTAGCTACGAACTATGGCTACACCTTC
>TRBV30|TRBD2|TRBJ2-1
CAWSVWTSGRVGDEQFF
TGTGCCTGGAGTGTATGGACTAGCGGGAGAGTAGGCGATGAGCAGTTCTTC
>TRBV2|TRBD2|TRBJ2-5
CASSWTSGLQETQYF
TGTGCCAGCAGTTGGACTAGCGGGCTCCAAGAGACCCAGTACTTC
>TRBV28|-|TRBJ2-2
CASSLWDTNTGELFF
TGTGCCAGCAGTTTGTGGGACACCAACACCGGGGAGCTGTTTTTT
>TRBV27|-|TRBJ1-6
CASSLWLQDNSPLHF
TGTGCCAGCAGTTTATGGTTACAAGATAATTCACCCCTCCACTTT